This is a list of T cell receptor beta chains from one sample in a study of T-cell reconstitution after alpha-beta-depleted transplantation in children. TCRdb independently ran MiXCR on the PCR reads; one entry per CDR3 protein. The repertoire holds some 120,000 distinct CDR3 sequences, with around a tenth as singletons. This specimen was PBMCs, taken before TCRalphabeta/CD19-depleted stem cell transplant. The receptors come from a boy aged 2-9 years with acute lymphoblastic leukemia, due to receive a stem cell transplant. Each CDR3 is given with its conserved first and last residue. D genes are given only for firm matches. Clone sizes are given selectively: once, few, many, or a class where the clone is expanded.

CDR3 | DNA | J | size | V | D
CASSDPPGAQYF | TGTGCCAGCAGTGACCCACCTGGGGCCCAGTACTTC | TRBJ2-5 | - | TRBV25-1 | -
CSAGSSGRFYNEQFF | TGCAGTGCTGGTAGTAGCGGGAGGTTCTACAATGAGCAGTTCTTC | TRBJ2-1 | few | TRBV20-1 | TRBD2
CASIPGTLTIDYGYTF | TGTGCCAGCATACCCGGGACTCTGACTATTGACTATGGCTACACCTTC | TRBJ1-2 | - | TRBV6-1 | -
CASSGDRGNSPLHF | TGCGCCAGCAGCGGGGACAGGGGCAATTCACCCCTCCACTTT | TRBJ1-6 | many | TRBV5-1 | TRBD1
CSARDFRSSYNEQFF | TGCAGTGCTAGAGATTTCAGGAGCTCCTACAATGAGCAGTTCTTC | TRBJ2-1 | few | TRBV20-1 | -
CASSPGGYNQPQHF | TGTGCCAGCAGCCCCGGGGGATACAATCAGCCCCAGCATTTT | TRBJ1-5 | - | TRBV7-6 | -
CSARGPASSYEQYF | TGCAGTGCTAGAGGGCCCGCCAGCTCCTACGAGCAGTACTTC | TRBJ2-7 | few | TRBV20-1 | -
CASSPAPGGARTGELFF | TGCGCCAGCAGCCCCGCCCCGGGCGGGGCGAGGACCGGGGAGCTGTTTTTT | TRBJ2-2 | few | TRBV5-1 | -
CASSLQSNTEAFF | TGCGCCAGCAGCCTCCAGTCGAACACTGAAGCTTTCTTT | TRBJ1-1 | few | TRBV5-1 | -
CASSSYLAGGPYEDTQYF | TGTGCCAGCAGCTCTTATTTAGCGGGAGGGCCTTATGAGGATACGCAGTATTTT | TRBJ2-3 | - | TRBV28 | TRBD2
CSASYRERSYGYTF | TGCAGTGCTAGCTACAGGGAAAGGAGCTATGGCTACACCTTC | TRBJ1-2 | - | TRBV20-1 | -
CSADGGDYEQYF | TGCAGCGCGGATGGCGGGGATTACGAGCAGTACTTC | TRBJ2-7 | few | TRBV29-1 | -
CASSLRDPSTDTQYF | TGTGCCAGCAGCTTAAGGGACCCTAGCACAGATACGCAGTATTTT | TRBJ2-3 | few | TRBV7-9 | -
CASSYQGVGYNEQFF | TGTGCCAGCAGTTACCAGGGGGTTGGTTACAATGAGCAGTTCTTC | TRBJ2-1 | - | TRBV6-2/TRBV6-3 | TRBD1
CASRGQGQNQPQHF | TGTGCCAGCAGGGGACAGGGTCAAAATCAGCCCCAGCATTTT | TRBJ1-5 | many | TRBV6-5 | TRBD1